The sequence of this T cell receptor (beta chain) was determined in a study of CD8 T cells in ankylosing spondylitis. Study observations and caveats: The study identified a TCR beta motif of roughly eight highly homologous variants that appeared characteristic of ankylosing spondylitis blood. Some of the motif variants had earlier been found in reactive arthritis patients' fluid and blood. Relatively scarce in peripheral blood, disease-linked clones were CD8+.

Quantitative 5'-RACE was performed with molecular barcodes, and it yielded the TCR beta libraries. TCRdb analysed the 5' RACE reads with MiXCR anew, one entry per CDR3 protein. The repertoire holds 210,000 or so distinct CDR3 sequences, with 7.5% to 9.5% as singletons. This clonotype was picked up a small number of times. Antigen specificity is unknown. The sequenced sample consisted of blood, either unsorted or a sorted T cell fraction (not recorded which). This TCR was recovered from a female donor with ankylosing spondylitis or in good health (not recorded which).

The CDR3, as DNA: TGTGCCAGCAGCTTCGATTTTAGCGGTGCCCCCTCCTACAATGAGCAGTTCTTC. This translates into CASSFDFSGAPSYNEQFF. The V and J genes are TRBV11-2 and TRBJ2-1; D is perhaps TRBD2 (6 bases). The CDR3 runs 18 residues. V lost 3 bases, J lost 0 bases, and 18 bases lay in between. In germline, CDR1 is SGHAT, CDR2 FQNNGV.